This T cell receptor beta chain was sequenced in a study of shared clonotypes between healthy human individuals. Broader study findings: Clonotypes not shared had lower generation probabilities than those common to all four donors.

This clone was seen once. Antigen specificity is unknown. The same CDR3 also results from other DNA sequences found in this sample. The CDR3 contains 13 residues. Per the germline V gene, CDR1 is ENHRY and CDR2 is SYGVKD. V shed 6 bases and J 6 bases; nucleotides not matched to a gene: 2. In the original processing: Filtering differed since immunoSEQ provided only junctions, with no quality scores. Profiling relied on immunoSEQ multiplex PCR, and the TCRdb table lists in-frame clones only, not all of them. The V and J calls and clone size were taken over from that table, and D and trimming were inferred from the DNA. Of 600,000 to 750,000 clones listed, around 72% were seen once; the top ten hold 1.8%.

The receptor's source is a woman aged 25-40 years in good health. The chain recombines TRBV10-3 with TRBJ1-4; TRBD1 matches 9 bases. Sequencing was done on a sample of memory CD4+ T cells sorted from blood. Subset here: CD45RA-negative fraction. CDR3 region: CAIRGDRDEKLFF. The CDR3 region has the DNA TGTGCCATCAGAGGGGACAGGGATGAAAAACTGTTTTTT.